This T cell receptor (beta chain) was identified in a study of CD8+CD57+ T cells in acquired aplastic anemia. This CDR3 comprises 13 residues. Per the germline V gene, CDR1 is PRHDT and CDR2 is FYEKMQ (reference sequence). Deletions cut 5 bases from V and 1 base from J, with 8 bases between. Individuals selected for sequencing had exhibited CD8+CD57+ cell expansion on flow cytometry. Severe acquired aplastic anemia was present in every patient. The sample holds many counts of this clonotype. The template for TCR beta VDJ and CDR3 sequence profiling was genomic DNA. TCRdb reprocessed the reads with MiXCR, giving one entry per CDR3 protein. In the table there are 50,000 to 65,000 distinct CDR3 sequences, approximately 52% of which are singletons.

The source of this sequence is a human donor with aplastic anemia. The sequencing sample was made of sorted CD4+, CD8+, or CD8+CD57+ T cells (not recorded which) from PBMCs. The chain combines TRBV13 with TRBJ1-1; no firm D call. CDR3 in amino acids: CASSARGNTEAFF. The CDR3 DNA reads as TGTGCCAGCAGCGCCCGAGGGAACACTGAAGCTTTCTTT.